The 19 T cell receptor beta chains below all came from one sample that was sequenced in a study of patients with pleural tuberculosis. TCRdb fed the reads into MiXCR, producing one record per CDR3 protein. The data show roughly 27,000 distinct CDR3 sequences, about 20% seen once. Material: peripheral blood. The receptors here all came from a human donor with pleural tuberculosis.

This clonotype was recorded at least ten times. The chain links TRBV3-1 to TRBJ1-5; D remains ambiguous. This CDR3 is 12 amino acids long. Trimming removed 4 bases from V and 4 bases from J, with 5 bases in between. The germline gives CDR1 LGHDT, CDR2 YNNKEL (reference sequence). This CDR3 is CASSRGNQPQHF. The CDR3 nucleotides are TGTGCCAGCAGCCGGGGAAATCAGCCCCAGCATTTT.

The sample holds many counts of this clonotype. The chain links TRBV4-1 to TRBJ1-5; 8 nucleotides agree with TRBD1. CDR3 size: 14 residues. Trimming at V came to 4 bases and at J to 4 bases, leaving 3 bases not matched to a gene. CDR1 is MGHRA, CDR2 YSYEKL, per germline. The CDR3 spells CASSRTGPNQPQHF. DNA of the CDR3: TGCGCCAGCAGCCGGACAGGGCCGAATCAGCCCCAGCATTTT.

This clonotype was counted many times. The rearrangement links TRBV10-3 to TRBJ2-3; D is possibly TRBD1 (5 bases). The V end lost 2 bases, the J end lost 2 bases, and 8 bases lay between the germline ends. The CDR3 runs to 14 residues. Germline V gives CDR1 ENHRY, CDR2 SYGVKD. CDR3 in amino acids: CAISEAGNTDTQYF. DNA of the CDR3: TGTGCCATCAGTGAGGCAGGGAACACAGATACGCAGTATTTT.

In its sample, this clonotype was seen many times. The chain couples TRBV24-1 to TRBJ1-5, with D hard to call. Germline V gene lookup returns CDR1 KGHDR and CDR2 SFDVKD. The V and J ends lost 1 base and 6 bases respectively, with 3 bases between them. This CDR3 is built from 12 residues. CDR3 nucleotide sequence: TGTGCCACCAGTGATTTAGGTCAGCCCCAGCATTTT. Translating it yields CATSDLGQPQHF.

This clonotype appeared many times. CDR3 DNA sequence: TGTGCCAGCAGCTTCCCTGGGGCCAACGTCCTGACTTTC. Protein: CASSFPGANVLTF. The chain combines TRBV11-3 with TRBJ2-6; D remains ambiguous. Looked up from germline, CDR1 is SGHNT and CDR2 is YENEEA. V lost 3 bases, J lost 2 bases, and 2 bases lay in between. The CDR3 has 13 residues.

This clonotype appeared many times. V is TRBV11-1 and J is TRBJ1-2; D not resolved. There are 13 residues in the CDR3. Germline CDR1 SGHAT, CDR2 FQDESV (reference sequence). Trimming pared 3 bases from V and 6 bases from J, leaving 11 bases between. In nucleotides, the CDR3 is TGTGCCAGCAGCTTTTCGCCGAGTGATGGCTACACCTTC. Protein product: CASSFSPSDGYTF.

Regarding this clonotype: This may be a read error: a much more frequent sequence differs by one nucleotide. V is TRBV20-1 and J is TRBJ1-2, with D possibly matching TRBD1 (6 bases). This CDR3 region has 14 residues. Looked up from germline, CDR1 is DFQATT and CDR2 is SNEGSKA (reference sequence). The chain's CDR3 is CNAYDRRGGYGYTF. Written as DNA, the CDR3 is TGCAATGCCTACGACCGTAGGGGGGGCTATGGCTACACCTTC.

This sequence joins TRBV20-1 and TRBJ2-1, with 8 bases lining up with TRBD1. CDR1 is DFQATT and CDR2 is SNEGSKA in the germline V gene (reference sequence). Trimming cost V 6 bases and J 8 bases; bases outside gene matches: 12. The CDR3 runs to 14 residues. CDR3 sequence reads: CSARTGINTYEQFF. CDR3 nucleotide sequence: TGCAGTGCCAGGACAGGGATAAACACCTATGAGCAGTTCTTC.

This clonotype showed up many times. The chain joins TRBV28 to TRBJ1-1, with D perhaps matching TRBD1 (6 bases). CDR3 size: 16 residues. Germline V gene lookup returns CDR1 MDHEN and CDR2 SYDVKM. The ends were cut back, 7 bases at V and 0 bases at J, with 18 bases in the middle. This CDR3 is CASIKGGAGVNTEAFF. CDR3 coding DNA: TGTGCCAGCATCAAGGGGGGGGCGGGCGTGAACACTGAAGCTTTCTTT.

This clonotype was detected ten times or more. The J gene is TRBJ2-7, the V gene TRBV6-2 or TRBV6-3, with D possibly being TRBD2 (5 bases). The germline gives CDR1 MNHEY, CDR2 SVGEGT. The CDR3 spans 14 residues. V gave up 7 bases and J gave up 4 bases, with 17 bases separating them. The CDR3 nucleotides read TGTGCCAGCAACCCGGGGTATAGGGTTTACGAGCAGTACTTC. Translating gives CASNPGYRVYEQYF.

This clonotype was counted at least ten times. The chain recombines TRBV7-9 with TRBJ1-2; D gene ambiguous. The germline gives CDR1 SEHNR, CDR2 FQNEAQ (reference sequence). V gave up 2 bases and J gave up 3 bases, with 10 bases separating them. CDR3 length: 14 residues. Here the CDR3 reads CASSLLAQDYGYTF. The CDR3, as DNA: TGTGCCAGCAGCTTACTGGCGCAAGACTATGGCTACACCTTC. Using reference TRBV7-9 and TRBJ1-2 for the parts outside the CDR3, the full variable domain is DTGVSQNPRHKITKRGQNVTFRCDPISEHNRLYWYRQTLGQGPEFLTYFQNEAQLEKSRLLSDRFSAERPKGSFSTLEIQRTEQGDSAMYLCASSLLAQDYGYTFGSGTRLTVV.

This clonotype was observed a few times. The chain couples TRBV29-1 to TRBJ2-1; tentative D call: TRBD2 (7 bases). Germline CDR1 SQVTM, CDR2 ANQGSEA. V lost 4 bases to trimming and J lost 1 base, with 11 bases between them. The CDR3 sequence is 14 residues long. CDR3 sequence reads: CSVAGGISYNEQFF. The CDR3 DNA sequence: TGCAGCGTTGCGGGGGGCATTTCCTACAATGAGCAGTTCTTC.

V gene TRBV19 combines with J gene TRBJ1-3; D not certain. Germline V CDR1 and CDR2: LNHDA, SQIVND (reference sequence). The CDR3 runs 16 residues. The V gene lost 7 bases and the J gene lost 0 bases, with 16 bases spanning the gap. The CDR3 region has the DNA TGTGCCAGTACCCCGCGAACAGAACTCTCTGGAAACACCATATATTTT. Protein product: CASTPRTELSGNTIYF.

The chain combines TRBV10-3 with TRBJ2-3; the match to TRBD2 covers 16 bases. The CDR3 covers 20 residues. CDR1 is ENHRY, CDR2 SYGVKD, per germline. V lost 6 bases to trimming and J lost 2 bases; unmatched junction nucleotides: 14. CDR3 sequence: CAISPQLGLAGGTNTDTQYF. The CDR3 DNA sequence: TGTGCCATCAGCCCTCAGCTGGGACTAGCGGGGGGGACTAACACAGATACGCAGTATTTT.

This clonotype is classed as medium-sized (0.01 to 0.1%). The chain has TRBV6-2 or TRBV6-3 and TRBJ1-2, with D tentatively TRBD1 (5 bases). Looked up from germline, CDR1 is MNHEY and CDR2 is SVGEGT. Trimming took off 6 bases at V and 0 bases at J, with 8 bases between the two ends. CDR3 length equals 13 residues. The CDR3 nucleotides read TGTGCCAGCAGACGGGACTCTAACTATGGCTACACCTTC. Protein: CASRRDSNYGYTF.

There are many counts of this clonotype. This rearrangement joins TRBV7-2 to TRBJ2-2; D perhaps matches TRBD1 (7 bases). Between the trimmed V and J ends, which lost 11 bases and 5 bases, there was a span of 18 bases. Germline CDR1 SGHTA, CDR2 FQGNSA. This CDR3 has 14 amino acids. The CDR3 DNA sequence: TGTGCCTCCCTGGAGGGGGCGGGGACCGGGGAGCTGTTTTTT. Translation gives CASLEGAGTGELFF.

This clonotype appeared many times. The V and J genes are TRBV24-1 and TRBJ2-3; 8 bases line up with TRBD1. From germline, CDR1 is KGHDR and CDR2 SFDVKD. Trimming at V came to 3 bases and at J to 0 bases, leaving 4 bases not matched to a gene. The CDR3 is 16 amino acids. CDR3 bases: TGTGCCACCAGTGATCCCGGGACAGGAAGCACAGATACGCAGTATTTT. Translation gives CATSDPGTGSTDTQYF.

Sample share makes this clonotype medium-sized. The chain is built from TRBV6-1 and TRBJ1-5; D might be TRBD1 (5 bases). Germline CDR1 reads MNHNS; CDR2 reads SASEGT. V was pared by 2 bases and J by 6 bases, with 11 bases between. CDR3 length: 14 residues. The CDR3 DNA reads TGTGCCAGCAGTGAACCAGGGATGATTCAGCCCCAGCATTTT. It encodes CASSEPGMIQPQHF.

At least ten counts were recorded for this clonotype. The chain joins TRBV3-1 to TRBJ2-7; D is possibly TRBD1 or TRBD2 (5 bases each). Deletions cut 2 bases from V and 3 bases from J, with 20 bases between. The CDR3 covers 17 residues. Germline assignment: CDR1 LGHDT and CDR2 YNNKEL (reference sequence). CDR3 coding DNA: TGTGCCAGCAGCCAACCGACGGGGCAGGGCAGAATCTACGAGCAGTACTTC. This encodes CASSQPTGQGRIYEQYF.